Below are 26 T cell receptor beta chains sequenced from a single sample in a study of cytomegalovirus exposure and HLA in healthy donors. Primers: 60 Vbeta forward and 13 Jbeta reverse. Profiled with immunoSEQ multiplex PCR; TCRdb holds only in-frame clones, not every one. The sample spans approximately 200,000 clones; the ten largest clones claim less than 0.9%. Specimen: PBMCs. The origin of the receptors is a boy under 18 in good health and CMV-seronegative.

The genes are TRBV5-1 and TRBJ2-5, with TRBD2 matching over 12 bases. CDR3 size: 17 residues. After removal of 3 bases from V and 1 base from J, the junction contained 7 bases not matched to a gene. In germline, CDR1 is SGHRS, CDR2 YFSETQ. CDR3 DNA sequence: TGCGCCAGCAGCTACGCCGCTAGCGGGGGGGCCCAAGAGACCCAGTACTTC. Translation: CASSYAASGGAQETQYF.

The rearrangement joins TRBV6-5 to TRBJ1-5; D might be TRBD1 (6 bases). Germline CDR1 is MNHEY and CDR2 is SVGAGI. CDR3 length equals 15 residues. The V end lost 4 bases, the J end lost 4 bases, and 14 bases lay between the germline ends. The CDR3 nucleotides are TGTGCCAGCAGTTCCGCTGGACAGCGGAATCAGCCCCAGCATTTT. It codes for CASSSAGQRNQPQHF.

For this clone: Other DNA sequences in the sample encode the same CDR3. The chain joins TRBV9 to TRBJ1-1; D ambiguous. The germline gives CDR1 SGDLS, CDR2 YYNGEE. This CDR3 is 13 amino acids long. Trimming shortened V by 0 bases and J by 5 bases, and 8 bases separated the two germline ends. CDR3 protein: CASSVEGETEAFF. For the CDR3, the DNA is TGTGCCAGCAGCGTAGAAGGAGAGACTGAAGCTTTCTTT.

CDR3 DNA: TGTGCCAGCAGCTCGGGACAGGGAACCTACGAGCAGTACTTC. It is translated as CASSSGQGTYEQYF. The chain uses TRBV7-2 and TRBJ2-7; TRBD1 aligns across 9 bases. This CDR3 is 14 amino acids long. The V segment lost 4 bases and the J segment 2 bases; nucleotides outside the gene matches: 3. Germline CDR1 is SGHTA and CDR2 is FQGNSA. Together with reference TRBV7-2 and TRBJ2-7, the CDR3 gives the full variable domain: GAGVSQSPSNKVTEKGKDVELRCDPISGHTALYWYRQSLGQGLEFLIYFQGNSAPDKSGLPSDRFSAERTGGSVSTLTIQRTQQEDSAVYLCASSSGQGTYEQYFGPGTRLTVT.

With regard to this clone: Other nucleotide sequences from this sample produce the same CDR3. The chain links TRBV4-1 to TRBJ1-5; tentatively, D is TRBD1 (5 bases). In germline, CDR1 is MGHRA, CDR2 YSYEKL. The CDR3 consists of 14 residues. V was clipped by 1 base and J by 4 bases, with 8 bases between them. This chain's CDR3 is CASSQVAGNQPQHF. CDR3 nucleotide sequence: TGCGCCAGCAGCCAAGTGGCAGGGAATCAGCCCCAGCATTTT.

A remark on this clone: One end of the junction fails to match germline, which may point to a read error. This sequence joins TRBV11-2 and TRBJ2-7; TRBD2 is a possible D gene (5 bases). The CDR3 extends over 10 amino acids. Germline lookup yields CDR1 SGHAT and CDR2 FQNNGV. The CDR3 is CASSPPGSNF. CDR3 nucleotide sequence: TGTGCCAGCAGTCCCCCGGGGTCGAACTTC.

The chain carries TRBV12-1 and TRBJ1-6. TRBV12-1 corresponds to a pseudogene. The CDR3 consists of 15 residues. CDR3 DNA sequence: TGTGCCAGCAGCTGGAGGGACTGCGGTAATTCACCCCTCCACTTT. It specifies CASSWRDCGNSPLHF.

The chain combines TRBV5-1 with TRBJ2-5; D may be TRBD2 (6 bases). The CDR3 has 15 amino acids. V was cut by 3 bases and J by 1 base, with 13 bases left in between. Germline-derived CDR1 and CDR2 are SGHRS and YFSETQ. Written as DNA, the CDR3 is TGCGCCAGCAGCTCCACTAGCAGGGTCCAAGAGACCCAGTACTTC. Protein: CASSSTSRVQETQYF.

The chain links TRBV19 to TRBJ1-5; 8 nucleotides agree with TRBD1. The CDR3 runs to 17 residues. Germline-derived CDR1 and CDR2 are LNHDA and SQIVND (reference sequence). Trimming took 3 bases from V and 0 from J; bases not matched to a gene: 7. The DNA for the CDR3 is TGTGCCAGTAGTATGGCCAGGGGGCAGGGTAGCAATCAGCCCCAGCATTTT. Its translation: CASSMARGQGSNQPQHF. Variable domain in full (rest from reference TRBV19 and TRBJ1-5): DGGITQSPKYLFRKEGQNVTLSCEQNLNHDAMYWYRQDPGQGLRLIYYSQIVNDFQKGDIAEGYSVSREKKESFPLTVTSAQKNPTAFYLCASSMARGQGSNQPQHFGDGTRLSIL.

V gene TRBV14 combines with J gene TRBJ1-1; no clear D. V was clipped by 1 base and J by 4 bases, with 4 bases between them. CDR1 and CDR2 (germline): SGHDN, FVKESK. This CDR3 has 12 residues. CDR3 sequence (DNA): TGTGCCAGCAGCCAAGGCGGCACTGAAGCTTTCTTT. Translated: CASSQGGTEAFF.

The CDR3 loop reads CASSVGTDANTGELFF. The CDR3, as DNA: TGTGCCAGCAGCGTTGGGACAGACGCGAACACCGGGGAGCTGTTTTTT. The chain links TRBV9 to TRBJ2-2; 7 bases match TRBD1. The ends lost 2 bases at V and 0 bases at J; junction bases unmatched: 4. Germline CDR1 SGDLS, CDR2 YYNGEE. This CDR3 spans 16 amino acids.

V gene TRBV6-5 combines with J gene TRBJ1-1; D not resolved. CDR1 and CDR2 (germline): MNHEY, SVGAGI. This CDR3 contains 15 residues. V lost 0 bases to trimming and J lost 1 base, with 9 bases between them. CDR3 nucleotides: TGTGCCAGCAGTTACTCTCGACTAGGGAACACTGAAGCTTTCTTT. This translates into CASSYSRLGNTEAFF.

The gene calls are TRBV4-2 and TRBJ2-2; the match to TRBD2 covers 8 bases. The CDR3 contains 20 residues. Germline-derived CDR1 and CDR2 are LGHNA and YNFKEQ. V trimming: 1 base; J trimming: 2 bases; junction bases outside the gene matches: 15. CDR3 residues: CASSQVGLDGYTRNTGELFF. The CDR3 nucleotides are TGTGCCAGCAGCCAAGTGGGACTAGACGGCTACACGAGAAACACCGGGGAGCTGTTTTTT.

The V gene is TRBV2, the J gene TRBJ2-5; D not resolved. Per germline, CDR1 SNHLY and CDR2 FYNNEI. The CDR3 is 14 amino acids. Trimming cost V 4 bases and J 5 bases, with 14 bases left between them. The CDR3 is CASSVNSPPETQYF. DNA for the CDR3: TGTGCCAGCAGTGTGAATAGCCCACCGGAGACCCAGTACTTC.

The V and J genes are TRBV7-2 and TRBJ2-2; 9 positions agree with TRBD2. The CDR3 has 15 residues. The germline CDR1 and CDR2 sequences are SGHTA and FQGNSA. Trimming removed 0 bases from V and 5 bases from J; junction bases left unmatched: 1. The CDR3 loop is CASSLASGGTGELFF. CDR3 sequence (DNA): TGTGCCAGCAGCTTAGCAAGCGGGGGGACCGGGGAGCTGTTTTTT.

The V and J genes are TRBV6-5 and TRBJ2-3, with 7 bases lining up with TRBD2. Germline trimming cut 7 bases from V and 4 bases from J; bases unmatched to any gene: 8. The CDR3 extends over 14 amino acids. Germline V CDR1 and CDR2: MNHEY, SVGAGI. In DNA, the CDR3 is TGTGCCAGCACCGCTACGGGAGGTGCAGATACGCAGTATTTT. Its protein product is CASTATGGADTQYF.

J is TRBJ2-4 and V is TRBV5-6; 8 positions agree with TRBD1. The CDR3 totals 15 residues. V was pared by 4 bases and J by 2 bases, with 5 bases of the junction left unmatched. CDR1 is SGHDT, CDR2 YYEEEE, per germline. The CDR3 DNA follows: TGTGCCAGCAGCCGCCGACAGGGGACCAAAAACATTCAGTACTTC. This codes for CASSRRQGTKNIQYF.

The chain joins TRBV4-1 to TRBJ2-2; the D gene is possibly TRBD2 (6 bases). The CDR3 covers 15 residues. V dropped 5 bases and J dropped 6 bases, with 16 bases sitting between them. CDR1 MGHRA and CDR2 YSYEKL come from the germline V gene. The CDR3 coding sequence is TGCGCCAGCAGCTTCCGGGACTTCGAGGCCGGGGAGCTGTTTTTT. Protein product: CASSFRDFEAGELFF.

V usage is TRBV19 and J usage is TRBJ1-1; no definite D call. Germline CDR1 and CDR2: LNHDA and SQIVND (reference sequence). Trimming took off 3 bases at V and 5 bases at J, with 10 bases between the two ends. The CDR3 loop spans 13 amino acids. The CDR3 loop is CASSINGVTEAFF. CDR3 bases: TGTGCCAGTAGTATCAACGGGGTGACTGAAGCTTTCTTT.

This chain joins TRBV11-2 and TRBJ1-1; 9 nucleotides align to TRBD1. V lost 5 bases to trimming and J lost 5 bases; unmatched junction nucleotides: 6. CDR3 length: 14 amino acids. Per germline, CDR1 SGHAT and CDR2 FQNNGV. The CDR3 DNA is TGTGCCAGCAGCATCTTGACAGGGGGGACTGAAGCTTTCTTT. Its translation is CASSILTGGTEAFF.

CDR3 residues: CASNPWGGETQYF. CDR3 in DNA: TGTGCCAGCAACCCTTGGGGAGGGGAGACCCAGTACTTC. This chain links TRBV7-9 with TRBJ2-5; 7 nucleotides align to TRBD2. Losses at the gene ends were 7 bases for V and 5 bases for J; bases not matched to a gene: 7. Germline V gene data show CDR1 as SEHNR and CDR2 as FQNEAQ (reference sequence). The CDR3 runs to 13 residues. Combining the CDR3 with reference TRBV7-9 and TRBJ2-5 gives the whole variable domain DTGVSQNPRHKITKRGQNVTFRCDPISEHNRLYWYRQTLGQGPEFLTYFQNEAQLEKSRLLSDRFSAERPKGSFSTLEIQRTEQGDSAMYLCASNPWGGETQYFGPGTRLLVL.

The DNA for the CDR3 is TGTGCCTCGCGCGAGGGAGGGGGCACTGAAGCTTTCTTT. Its protein product is CASREGGGTEAFF. The chain links TRBV19 to TRBJ1-1; weak D call: TRBD1 (6 bases). The germline V gene encodes CDR1 LNHDA and CDR2 SQIVND (reference sequence). CDR3 length equals 13 residues. Deletions cut 11 bases from V and 4 bases from J, with 17 bases between.

The chain joins TRBV2 to TRBJ2-7; D may be TRBD1 (5 bases). This CDR3 spans 11 amino acids. The germline V gene encodes CDR1 SNHLY and CDR2 FYNNEI. The V and J ends lost 2 bases and 7 bases respectively, with 6 bases between them. The CDR3 DNA sequence: TGTGCCAGCAGTGAAAAGGGGGAGCAGTACTTC. Its protein is CASSEKGEQYF.

The rearrangement links TRBV4-3 to TRBJ1-2; no clear D. Per the germline V gene, CDR1 is LGHNA and CDR2 is YSLEER. V lost 9 bases and J 3 bases, leaving 26 bases between the germline ends. This CDR3 contains 17 residues. The CDR3 region is CARESHPPRYSDYGYTF. CDR3 nucleotides: TGCGCCAGAGAAAGTCATCCTCCCCGGTATTCGGACTATGGCTACACCTTC.

The chain uses TRBV19 and TRBJ1-3; D is undetermined. The CDR3 has 13 residues. Germline V lookup: CDR1 LNHDA, CDR2 SQIVND (reference sequence). V was clipped by 8 bases and J by 1 base, with 9 bases between them. The CDR3 DNA reads as TGTGCCAGTGGCGTGCGGTCTGGAAACACCATATATTTT. Translated, it gives CASGVRSGNTIYF.

The CDR3, as DNA: TGTGCCACCAGCAGACTAACTTGGACAGGGACCACGGCTGAAGCTTTCTTT. Protein sequence: CATSRLTWTGTTAEAFF. The chain employs TRBV15 and TRBJ1-1; 8 positions agree with TRBD1. Germline V CDR1 and CDR2: LNHNV, YYDKDF (reference sequence). V was pared by 2 bases and J by 6 bases, with 14 bases of the junction left unmatched. The CDR3 has 17 residues.